This TCR beta chain was captured by sequencing in a study of OX40 agonist ivuxolimab in advanced cancers. Broadly, across the study: Ivuxolimab, which targeted the costimulatory receptor OX40 (CD134), was an agonistic, fully human IgG2 monoclonal antibody. Patients were allowed to have had prior anti-PD-1, anti-PD-L1 or anti-CTLA-4 therapy, and roughly two fifths of the dose-escalation patients had been treated with checkpoint inhibitors. Among the 52 dose-escalation patients, around 20 had hepatocellular carcinoma, about 15 melanoma, 9 renal cell carcinoma and 9 head and neck cancer. The paper covers the monotherapy dose-escalation part of the phase I ivuxolimab trial, which included N of about 56 patients. A male proportion of around 83% and a mean age of 60 years, ranging from 23 to 79, were recorded for the dose-escalation cohort. Intravenous ivuxolimab was administered to patients every 2 weeks at six dose levels: 0.01, 0.1, 0.3, 1.5, 3 and 10 mg/kg. Peripheral TCRbeta sequencing was intended to test whether TCR sequence diversity was altered and clonal T-cell expansion was caused by ivuxolimab. Partial responses occurred in three dose-escalation patients, of whom one had hepatocellular carcinoma and two had cutaneous melanoma. General findings and caveats noted by the study authors: Clonal expansion of both CD4+ and CD8+ blood T cells was observed from baseline to week 6 at doses 0.1 to 3.0 mg/kg. The antigen specificity of the peripheral T cells that underwent clonal expansion was not determined. Low levels of normalized T-cell clonal expansion were also seen in some patients who did not respond. In partial responders in the 0.1-3.0 mg/kg groups, normalized peripheral clonal expansion was found to be among the lowest, especially among CD8+ T cells. After ivuxolimab, CD8+ T cells had more expanded clones than CD4+ T cells on average.

With respect to this clone: Its binding antigen is unknown. No much larger clone exists at a distance of one base, and base qualities are not known.

The trial excluded patients who had a history of autoimmune disease or were on systemic immunosuppression. Peripheral blood for TCR sequencing was drawn from every dose cohort at baseline, at cycle 4 day 1 and at cycle 7 day 1. Samples were obtained from an open-label, multicenter, first-in-human phase I dose-escalation trial of ivuxolimab. Adults with locally advanced or metastatic head and neck squamous cell, hepatocellular, melanoma or renal cell carcinoma were enrolled in the trial. Before TCR sequencing, CD4+ and CD8+ T cells were separately sorted from peripheral blood. For sequencing of the TCRbeta CDR3 region, genomic DNA was extracted from the sorted cells. TCRbeta CDR3 regions were sequenced using the immunoSEQ Assay. The table comes from immuneACCESS by way of TCRdb, which keeps in-frame sequences with V and J called. Part of the clones is missing from these tables; in studies checked, under half for an unresolved V gene and the rest for unknown reasons. This sample has 40,000 to 60,000 clones in its table, and around nine tenths of those were observed once. The top ten hold less than 7.5% of the sample.

This TCR was sampled from an adult with an advanced solid tumor such as melanoma, head and neck, liver or kidney cancer. The source material was CD4+ or CD8+ T cells sorted from blood, sampled in a trial of the OX40 agonist ivuxolimab.

The CDR3: CASSSGGGTDSNQPQHF. The nucleotide sequence reads as follows: TGTGCCAGCAGCTCCGGGGGTGGGACAGATAGCAATCAGCCCCAGCATTTT. This receptor chain uses TRBV7-9 and TRBJ1-5; TRBD1 matches 7 bases in the middle. Looking up the germline V gene (reference sequence) yields CDR1 SEHNR and CDR2 FQNEAQ. The CDR3 numbers 17 residues from cysteine through phenylalanine. Only CDR3 DNA is held: 51 bases, read in frame from base 1. Trimming accounts for 4 bases at V and 0 bases at J, while the number of junction bases matched to no gene is 9.